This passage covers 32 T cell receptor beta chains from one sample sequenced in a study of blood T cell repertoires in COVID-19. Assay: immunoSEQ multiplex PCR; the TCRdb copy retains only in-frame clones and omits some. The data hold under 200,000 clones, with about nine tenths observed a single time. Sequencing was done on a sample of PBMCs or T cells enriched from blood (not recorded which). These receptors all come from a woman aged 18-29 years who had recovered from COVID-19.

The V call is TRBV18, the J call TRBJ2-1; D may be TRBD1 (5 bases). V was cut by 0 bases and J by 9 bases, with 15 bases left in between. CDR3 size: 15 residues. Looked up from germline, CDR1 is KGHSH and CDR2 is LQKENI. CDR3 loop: CASSPPSWGFSEQFF. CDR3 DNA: TGTGCCAGCTCACCACCTAGTTGGGGCTTTAGTGAGCAGTTCTTC.

This chain's CDR3 is CASSSLRGLAREQFF. In DNA, the CDR3 is TGTGCCAGCAGCTCGCTGCGGGGACTAGCTCGAGAGCAGTTCTTC. This sequence joins TRBV7-6 and TRBJ2-1; 9 nucleotides match TRBD2. V lost 4 bases, J lost 10 bases, and 11 bases stayed unmatched. The CDR3 spans 15 residues. CDR1 and CDR2 from the germline V gene are SGHVS and FNYEAQ.

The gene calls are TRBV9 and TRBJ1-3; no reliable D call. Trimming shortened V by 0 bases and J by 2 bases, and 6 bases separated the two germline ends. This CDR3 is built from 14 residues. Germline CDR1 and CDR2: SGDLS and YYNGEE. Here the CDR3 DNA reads TGTGCCAGCAGCGTAGGGGCAGCTGGAAACACCATATATTTT. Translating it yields CASSVGAAGNTIYF.

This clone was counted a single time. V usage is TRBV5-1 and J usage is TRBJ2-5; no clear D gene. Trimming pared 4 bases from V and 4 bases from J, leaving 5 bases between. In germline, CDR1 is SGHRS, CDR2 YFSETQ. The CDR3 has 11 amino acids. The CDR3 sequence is CASSTGETQYF. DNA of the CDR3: TGCGCCAGCAGCACCGGAGAGACCCAGTACTTC.

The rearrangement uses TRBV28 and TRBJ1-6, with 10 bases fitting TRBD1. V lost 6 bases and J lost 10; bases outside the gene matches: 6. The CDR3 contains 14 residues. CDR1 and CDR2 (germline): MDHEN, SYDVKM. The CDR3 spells CASRPDRGESPLHF. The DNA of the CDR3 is TGTGCCAGCAGGCCGGACAGGGGGGAGTCACCCCTCCACTTT.

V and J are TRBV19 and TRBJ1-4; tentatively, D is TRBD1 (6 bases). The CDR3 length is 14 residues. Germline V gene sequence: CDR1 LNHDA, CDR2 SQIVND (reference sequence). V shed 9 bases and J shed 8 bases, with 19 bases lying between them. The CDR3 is CASAETGLREKLFF. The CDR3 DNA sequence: TGTGCCAGCGCCGAAACAGGGTTACGCGAAAAACTGTTTTTT.

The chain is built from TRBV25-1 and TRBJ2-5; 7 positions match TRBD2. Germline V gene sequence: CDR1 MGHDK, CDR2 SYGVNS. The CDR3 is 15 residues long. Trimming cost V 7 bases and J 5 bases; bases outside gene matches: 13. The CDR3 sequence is CASTSGTTEVETQYF. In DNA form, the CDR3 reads TGTGCCAGCACCTCCGGGACTACCGAGGTTGAGACCCAGTACTTC.

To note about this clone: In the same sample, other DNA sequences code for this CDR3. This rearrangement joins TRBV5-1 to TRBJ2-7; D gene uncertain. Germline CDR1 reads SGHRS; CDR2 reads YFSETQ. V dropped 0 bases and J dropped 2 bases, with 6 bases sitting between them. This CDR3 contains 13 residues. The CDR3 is CASSLGGPYEQYF. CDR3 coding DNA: TGCGCCAGCAGCTTGGGAGGCCCCTACGAGCAGTACTTC.

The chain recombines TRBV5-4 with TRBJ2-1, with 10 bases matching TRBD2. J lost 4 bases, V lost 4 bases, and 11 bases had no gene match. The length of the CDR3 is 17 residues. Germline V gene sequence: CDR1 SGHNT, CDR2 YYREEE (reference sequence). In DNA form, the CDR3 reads TGTGCCAGCAGCCTTGCCCGGACTAGCGGCGAATACAATGAGCAGTTCTTC. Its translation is CASSLARTSGEYNEQFF.

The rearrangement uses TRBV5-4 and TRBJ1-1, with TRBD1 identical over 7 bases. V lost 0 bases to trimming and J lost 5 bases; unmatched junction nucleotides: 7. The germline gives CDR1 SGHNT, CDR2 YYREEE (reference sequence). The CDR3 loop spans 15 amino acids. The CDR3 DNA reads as TGTGCCAGCAGCTTGGGTGGGACAGTGATAACTGAAGCTTTCTTT. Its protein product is CASSLGGTVITEAFF.

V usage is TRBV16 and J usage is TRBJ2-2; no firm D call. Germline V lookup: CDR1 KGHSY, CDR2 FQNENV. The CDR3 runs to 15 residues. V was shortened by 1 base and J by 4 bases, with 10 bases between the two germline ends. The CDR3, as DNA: TGTGCCAGCAGCCAATATCAGATGGCCACCGGGGAGCTGTTTTTT. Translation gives CASSQYQMATGELFF.

The CDR3 here is CATSRDPGSGANYGYTF. The CDR3 DNA is TGTGCCACCAGCAGAGATCCGGGGAGCGGGGCTAACTATGGCTACACCTTC. The chain links TRBV15 to TRBJ1-2, with unresolved D. Trimming left V 0 bases short and J 0 bases short, with 14 bases between. CDR1 is LNHNV and CDR2 is YYDKDF in the germline V gene (reference sequence). The CDR3 runs to 17 residues.

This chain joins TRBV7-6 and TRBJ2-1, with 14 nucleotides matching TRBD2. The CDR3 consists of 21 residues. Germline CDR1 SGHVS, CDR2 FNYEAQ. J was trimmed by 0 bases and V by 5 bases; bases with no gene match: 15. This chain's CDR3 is CASSPSEIGTSGGNSYNEQFF. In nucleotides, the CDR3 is TGTGCCAGCAGCCCGAGCGAAATAGGGACTAGCGGGGGTAACTCCTACAATGAGCAGTTCTTC.

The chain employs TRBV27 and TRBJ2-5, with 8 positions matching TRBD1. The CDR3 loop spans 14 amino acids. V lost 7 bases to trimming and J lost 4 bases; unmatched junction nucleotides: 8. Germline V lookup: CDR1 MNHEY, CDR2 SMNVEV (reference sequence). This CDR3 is CASNQPGQGETQYF. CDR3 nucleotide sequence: TGTGCCAGCAACCAACCCGGACAGGGAGAGACCCAGTACTTC.

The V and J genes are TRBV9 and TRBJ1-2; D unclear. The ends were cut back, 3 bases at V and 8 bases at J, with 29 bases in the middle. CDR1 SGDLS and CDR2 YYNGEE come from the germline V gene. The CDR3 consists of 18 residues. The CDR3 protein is CASSESTGPVAPWEGYTF. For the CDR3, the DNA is TGTGCCAGCAGCGAATCAACCGGGCCAGTCGCACCTTGGGAGGGCTACACCTTC.

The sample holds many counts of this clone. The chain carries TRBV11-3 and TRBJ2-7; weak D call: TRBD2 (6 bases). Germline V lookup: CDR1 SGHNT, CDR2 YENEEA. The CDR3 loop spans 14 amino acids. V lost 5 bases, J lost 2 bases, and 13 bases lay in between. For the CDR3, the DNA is TGTGCCAGCAGCCCCGGGACTTTCCCCTACGAGCAGTACTTC. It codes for CASSPGTFPYEQYF. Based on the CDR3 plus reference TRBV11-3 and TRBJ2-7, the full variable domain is EAGVVQSPRYKIIEKKQPVAFWCNPISGHNTLYWYLQNLGQGPELLIRYENEEAVDDSQLPKDRFSAERLKGVDSTLKIQPAELGDSAVYLCASSPGTFPYEQYFGPGTRLTVT.

CDR3 DNA: TGTGCCAGCAGCTTAGTAGCGGGAGTTCAGACCCAGTACTTC. Translating gives CASSLVAGVQTQYF. J is TRBJ2-5 and V is TRBV11-2, with TRBD2 identical over 9 bases. With V trimmed by 1 base and J by 6 bases, 3 bases remained unmatched. Germline assignment: CDR1 SGHAT and CDR2 FQNNGV. CDR3 length: 14 residues. Combining the CDR3 with reference TRBV11-2 and TRBJ2-5 gives the whole variable domain EAGVAQSPRYKIIEKRQSVAFWCNPISGHATLYWYQQILGQGPKLLIQFQNNGVVDDSQLPKDRFSAERLKGVDSTLKIQPAKLEDSAVYLCASSLVAGVQTQYFGPGTRLLVL.

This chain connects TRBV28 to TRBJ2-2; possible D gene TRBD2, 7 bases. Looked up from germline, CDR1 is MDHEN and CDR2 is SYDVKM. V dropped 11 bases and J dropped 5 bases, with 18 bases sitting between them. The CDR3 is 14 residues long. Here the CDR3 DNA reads TGTGCCCTCCAGGGCAGGGGAGGGACCGGGGAGCTGTTTTTT. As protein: CALQGRGGTGELFF.

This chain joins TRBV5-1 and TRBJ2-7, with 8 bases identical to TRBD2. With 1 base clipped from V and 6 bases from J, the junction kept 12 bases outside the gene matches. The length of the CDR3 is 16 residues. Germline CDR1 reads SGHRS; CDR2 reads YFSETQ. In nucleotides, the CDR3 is TGCGCCAGCAGCTTGTTTGGTAGCGGGGCGTCTGGCGAGCAGTACTTC. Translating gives CASSLFGSGASGEQYF.

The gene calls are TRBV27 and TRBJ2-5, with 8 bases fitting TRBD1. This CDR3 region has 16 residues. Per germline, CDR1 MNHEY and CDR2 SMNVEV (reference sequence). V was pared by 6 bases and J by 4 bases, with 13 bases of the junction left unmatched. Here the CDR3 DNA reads TGTGCCAGCAGCCACAACCGACAGGGGTCACGAGAGACCCAGTACTTC. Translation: CASSHNRQGSRETQYF.

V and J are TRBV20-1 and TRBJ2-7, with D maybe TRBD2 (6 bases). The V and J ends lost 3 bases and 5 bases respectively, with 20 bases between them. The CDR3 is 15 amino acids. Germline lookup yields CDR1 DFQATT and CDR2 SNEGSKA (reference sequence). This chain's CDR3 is CSASDVWGVIHEQYF. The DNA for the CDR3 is TGCAGTGCTAGTGATGTTTGGGGGGTTATCCACGAGCAGTACTTC.

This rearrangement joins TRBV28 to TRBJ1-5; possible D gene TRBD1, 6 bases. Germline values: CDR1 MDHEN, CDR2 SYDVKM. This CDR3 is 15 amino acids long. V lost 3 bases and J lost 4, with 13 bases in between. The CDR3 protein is CASSFVWTENQPQHF. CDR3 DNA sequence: TGTGCCAGCAGTTTCGTTTGGACAGAAAATCAGCCCCAGCATTTT. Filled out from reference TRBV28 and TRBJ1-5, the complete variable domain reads DVKVTQSSRYLVKRTGEKVFLECVQDMDHENMFWYRQDPGLGLRLIYFSYDVKMKEKGDIPEGYSVSREKKERFSLILESASTNQTSMYLCASSFVWTENQPQHFGDGTRLSIL.

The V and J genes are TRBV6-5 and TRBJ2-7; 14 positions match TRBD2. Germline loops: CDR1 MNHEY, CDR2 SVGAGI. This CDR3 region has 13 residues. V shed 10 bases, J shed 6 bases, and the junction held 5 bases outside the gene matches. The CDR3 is CATWTSGRFEQYF. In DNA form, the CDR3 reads TGTGCCACCTGGACTAGCGGGAGGTTCGAGCAGTACTTC.

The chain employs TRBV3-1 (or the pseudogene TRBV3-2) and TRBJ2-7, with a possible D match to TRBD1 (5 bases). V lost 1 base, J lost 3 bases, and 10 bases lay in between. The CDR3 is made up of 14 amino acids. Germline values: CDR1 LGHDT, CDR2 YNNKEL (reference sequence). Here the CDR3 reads CASSQGQPLYEQYF. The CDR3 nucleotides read TGTGCCAGCAGCCAAGGACAGCCCCTCTACGAGCAGTACTTC.

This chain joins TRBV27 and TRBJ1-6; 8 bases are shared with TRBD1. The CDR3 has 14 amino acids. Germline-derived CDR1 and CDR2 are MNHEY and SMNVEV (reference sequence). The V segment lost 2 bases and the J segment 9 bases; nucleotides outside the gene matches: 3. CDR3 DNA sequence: TGTGCCAGCAGTTTAGCAGGGGGCAGTTCACCCCTCCACTTT. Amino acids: CASSLAGGSSPLHF.

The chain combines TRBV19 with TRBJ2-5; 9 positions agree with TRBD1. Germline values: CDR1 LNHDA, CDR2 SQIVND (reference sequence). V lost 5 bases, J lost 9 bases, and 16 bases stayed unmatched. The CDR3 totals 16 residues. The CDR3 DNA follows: TGTGCCAGTAGTTTCTCCGGGACAGGGTTTTTTGCGGCCCAGTACTTC. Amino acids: CASSFSGTGFFAAQYF.

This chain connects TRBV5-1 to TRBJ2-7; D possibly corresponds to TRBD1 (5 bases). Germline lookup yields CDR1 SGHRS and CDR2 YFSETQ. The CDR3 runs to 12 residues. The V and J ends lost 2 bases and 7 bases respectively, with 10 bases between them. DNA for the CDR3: TGCGCCAGCAGCTTTCAGGGTCGGGAGCAGTACTTC. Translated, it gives CASSFQGREQYF.

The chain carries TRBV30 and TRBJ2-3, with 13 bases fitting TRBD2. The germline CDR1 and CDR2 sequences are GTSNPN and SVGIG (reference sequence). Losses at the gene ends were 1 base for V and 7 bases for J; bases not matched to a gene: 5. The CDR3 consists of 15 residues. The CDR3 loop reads CAWSGTSGRSYTQYF. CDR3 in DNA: TGTGCCTGGAGTGGGACTAGCGGGAGATCATATACGCAGTATTTT.

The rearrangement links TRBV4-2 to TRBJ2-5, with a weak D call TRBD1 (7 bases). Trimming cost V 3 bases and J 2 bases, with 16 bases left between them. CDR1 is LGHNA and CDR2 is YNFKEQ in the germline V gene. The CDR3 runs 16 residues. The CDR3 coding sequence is TGTGCCAGCAGCCAGGAGGGGGCGGGACAGCAAGAGACCCAGTACTTC. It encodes CASSQEGAGQQETQYF.

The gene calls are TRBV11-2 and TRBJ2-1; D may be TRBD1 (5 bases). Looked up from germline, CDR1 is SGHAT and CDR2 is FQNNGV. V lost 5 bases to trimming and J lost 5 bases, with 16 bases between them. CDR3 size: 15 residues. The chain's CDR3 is CASSTGAGSHNEQFF. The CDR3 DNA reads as TGTGCCAGCAGCACTGGGGCAGGGTCCCACAATGAGCAGTTCTTC.

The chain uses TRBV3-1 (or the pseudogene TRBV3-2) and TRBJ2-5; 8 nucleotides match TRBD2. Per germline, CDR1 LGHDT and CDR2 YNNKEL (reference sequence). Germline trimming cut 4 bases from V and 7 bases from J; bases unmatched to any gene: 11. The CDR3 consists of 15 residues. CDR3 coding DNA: TGTGCCAGCAGCCCGACCCTCGGCAGCGGGAGGACCCAGTACTTC. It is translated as CASSPTLGSGRTQYF.

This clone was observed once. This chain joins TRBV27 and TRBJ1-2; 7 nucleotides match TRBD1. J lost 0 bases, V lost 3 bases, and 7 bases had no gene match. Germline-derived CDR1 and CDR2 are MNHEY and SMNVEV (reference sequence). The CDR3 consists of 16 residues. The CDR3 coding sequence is TGTGCCAGCAGTTTTCGGATACAGGGGTCTAACTATGGCTACACCTTC. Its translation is CASSFRIQGSNYGYTF.